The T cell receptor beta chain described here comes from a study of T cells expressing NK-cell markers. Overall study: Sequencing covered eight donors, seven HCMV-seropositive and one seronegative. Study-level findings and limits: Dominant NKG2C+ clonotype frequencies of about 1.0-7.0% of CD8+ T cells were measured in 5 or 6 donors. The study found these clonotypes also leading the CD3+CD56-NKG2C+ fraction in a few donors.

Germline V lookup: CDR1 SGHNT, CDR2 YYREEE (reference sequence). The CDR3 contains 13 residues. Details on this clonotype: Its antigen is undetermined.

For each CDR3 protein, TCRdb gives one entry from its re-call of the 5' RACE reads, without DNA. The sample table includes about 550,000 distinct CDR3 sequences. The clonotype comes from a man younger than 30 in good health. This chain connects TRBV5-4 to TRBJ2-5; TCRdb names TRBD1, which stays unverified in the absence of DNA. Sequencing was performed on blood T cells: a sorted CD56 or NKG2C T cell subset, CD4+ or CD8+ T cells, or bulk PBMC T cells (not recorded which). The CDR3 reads CASSYDRKETQYF.